This T cell receptor (beta chain) stems from a study of blood T cell repertoires in COVID-19. Looking at the study overall: Acute and convalescent COVID-19 samples came from the United States, Italy and Spain.

Per the germline V gene, CDR1 is SGHNT and CDR2 is YENEEA. There are 15 residues in the CDR3. Trimming shortened V by 1 base and J by 0 bases, and 6 bases separated the two germline ends. Study processing details: For nucleated cells, counts were estimated from reference gene primer amplification. Assay used: immunoSEQ multiplex PCR; TCRdb lists only in-frame clones, some missing. V and J calls and clone size follow that table, whereas D and trimming were derived from the DNA. The profile shows 120,000 or so clones, 75% to 90% of them singletons. V is TRBV11-3 and J is TRBJ2-2, with D possibly matching TRBD1 (5 bases). This clonotype was obtained from a man in his 70s with active or convalescent COVID-19. Sequencing used peripheral blood. The CDR3 DNA sequence: TGTGCCAGCAGCTTAGCAGGGACGAACACCGGGGAGCTGTTTTTT. As protein: CASSLAGTNTGELFF.